This T cell receptor (beta chain) originates from a study of blood T cell repertoires in COVID-19. In the study overall: Acute-phase and convalescent COVID-19 samples originated in the United States, Italy and Spain. PBMCs, B-cell-depleted T cells, or T cells provided the cDNA or gDNA that made up the material.

Per the original data handling: Estimation of nucleated cell counts relied on the amplification of reference gene primers. Measured with immunoSEQ multiplex PCR; TCRdb has only the in-frame clones, and not every one. V and J calls and clone size are as listed in that table; D and trimming were resolved from the DNA. The table lists about 220,000 clones, 80% to 85% of them singletons, with 5% to 6.5% in the top ten. The CDR3 has 15 amino acids. Germline values: CDR1 MGHRA, CDR2 YSYEKL. After removal of 5 bases from V and 8 bases from J, the junction contained 12 bases not matched to a gene. Material for sequencing was peripheral blood. This receptor was obtained from a woman aged 60 to 75 who had recovered from COVID-19. This chain connects TRBV4-1 to TRBJ2-1, with 7 bases matching TRBD2. Here the CDR3 reads CASSFRLPAGHEQFF. CDR3 sequence (DNA): TGCGCCAGCAGCTTCCGCCTGCCAGCGGGGCATGAGCAGTTCTTC.